Reported below is one T cell receptor (beta chain). This clonotype has more than one count but fewer than ten. Its antigen remains undetermined. No base-level quality is on record; no much larger clone is a single base apart. Reading the label with the study, this specimen's treatment or condition is: live attenuated yellow fever vaccine strain. At every blood-draw timepoint, two biological replicates of bulk PBMCs were collected. PBMCs were isolated from peripheral blood using a standard Ficoll-Paque protocol. TriZol was used to extract RNA from bulk PBMCs, from CD4 and CD8 fractions, and from dextramer-positive and dextramer-negative fractions. The data originate from a study of T cells after yellow fever vaccination (dated by TCRdb to about 2019). Regarding the complete study: The SMART-Seq v4 Ultra Low Input RNA kit was used to prepare libraries from fractions with low cell numbers. Bulk TCR alpha and beta repertoires were sequenced longitudinally to track T-cell clones before and after primary and booster YFV17D yellow fever vaccination. The cohort comprised two healthy male donors, one aged 18 to 30 and one aged 30 to 40 years. Bulk PBMC replicates and cell subsets were isolated from blood drawn at multiple timepoints before and after both primary and secondary immunization. General conclusions and limits of the study: Computational filtering was required because FACS-sorted repertoires could contain abundant contaminating clonotypes from the bulk population. A small share of clonotypes occurred in both CD4 and CD8 compartments, likely arising from convergent recombination. The study included only a couple of donors, which limits how far the findings can be generalized. Compared with the primary T-cell response, the secondary T-cell response was faster but weaker, reaching its peak on day 5 rather than on day 15. Most clones expanded after primary vaccination (approximately 96% of CD4 and around 88% of CD8) were re-detected after the booster, suggesting that broad memory maintenance occurred.

TCR cDNA was synthesized by 5'RACE template switching, through which a universal primer site and unique molecular identifiers were introduced. Priming for cDNA synthesis came from both the TCR alpha and TCR beta constant segments. Libraries were amplified in two PCR steps, with sample barcodes and sequencing adapters added in the second step. Sequencing of libraries was done on Illumina HiSeq 2500 (2x100 bp) or NovaSeq (2x150 bp). The original methods were these. Demultiplexing of reads and collapsing into UMI consensus sequences were performed with MIGEC, and V(D)J alignment was carried out with MiXCR. Vaccine-responding clonotypes were defined with edgeR using replicate PBMC samples, requiring FDR below 0.01 and a log2 fold change above 5 up to day 15. Each bulk clonotype was labeled CD4 or CD8 based on which sequenced repertoire, CD4 or CD8, contained the clonotype at higher abundance. The public reads were reanalyzed by TCRdb: fastp trimming at Q25, MiXCR alignment, in-frame beta chains only. Identical CDR3 proteins give one entry, which carries the most common genes and DNA. These V and J calls are TCRdb output, not the study's own analysis. The sample table records hundreds of thousands of distinct CDR3 sequences; about 13% of these occur just once. Over 12% of the sample is in the top ten clones.

The CDR3 sequence holds 17 residues, the cysteine and phenylalanine included. The CDR3 DNA has 51 bases and is translated from base 1. The germline V gene sets CDR1 to SGHTA and CDR2 to FQGNSA. At the junction V is shortened by 0 bases and J by 4 bases; bases outside the gene matches: 8. This clonotype originated in a man aged 25-45 years who received the YFV17D yellow fever vaccine. This receptor chain uses TRBV7-2 and TRBJ2-1, and TRBD1 matches 8 of the central bases. The sample in question was PBMCs, obtained on the day of the yellow fever booster vaccination. The sequenced DNA: TGTGCCAGCAGCTTAGCCCCGTCCGGGACAGGTTACAATGAGCAGTTCTTC. This is translated as CASSLAPSGTGYNEQFF.